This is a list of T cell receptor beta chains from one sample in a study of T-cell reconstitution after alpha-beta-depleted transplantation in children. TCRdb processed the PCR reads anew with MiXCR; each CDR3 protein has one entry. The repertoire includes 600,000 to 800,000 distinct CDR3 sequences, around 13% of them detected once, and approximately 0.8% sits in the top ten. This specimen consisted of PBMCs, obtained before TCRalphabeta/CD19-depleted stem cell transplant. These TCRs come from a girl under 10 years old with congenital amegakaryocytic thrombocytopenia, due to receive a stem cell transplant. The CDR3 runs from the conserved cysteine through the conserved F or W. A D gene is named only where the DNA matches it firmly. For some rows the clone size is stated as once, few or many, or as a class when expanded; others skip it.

cdr3_aa: CASSFLAGTNEQFF; cdr3_nt: TGCGCCAGCAGCTTCCTTGCCGGAACGAATGAGCAGTTCTTC; clone_size: many; cdr3_length: 14; j_call: TRBJ2-1; d_call: -; v_call: TRBV5-1
cdr3_aa: CASSVQGEGASRGNEQFF; cdr3_nt: TGCGCCAGCAGCGTCCAAGGCGAAGGGGCTAGCCGTGGCAATGAGCAGTTCTTC; clone_size: -; cdr3_length: 18; j_call: TRBJ2-1; d_call: -; v_call: TRBV5-1
cdr3_aa: CSVEDRLAAALAKNIQYF; cdr3_nt: TGCAGCGTTGAAGATCGACTAGCGGCAGCCCTAGCCAAAAACATTCAGTACTTC; clone_size: -; cdr3_length: 18; j_call: TRBJ2-4; d_call: TRBD2; v_call: TRBV29-1
cdr3_aa: CASSPDLGTGESGELFF; cdr3_nt: TGTGCCAGCAGTCCTGACCTCGGGACAGGGGAATCCGGGGAGCTGTTTTTT; clone_size: many; cdr3_length: 17; j_call: TRBJ2-2; d_call: TRBD1; v_call: TRBV27
cdr3_aa: CASSIGTGQETQYF; cdr3_nt: TGTGCCAGCAGTATCGGGACAGGTCAAGAGACCCAGTACTTC; clone_size: many; cdr3_length: 14; j_call: TRBJ2-5; d_call: TRBD1; v_call: TRBV6-1
cdr3_aa: CASSATGTSSDEQFF; cdr3_nt: TGTGCCAGCTCCGCCACCGGGACTAGTAGTGATGAGCAGTTCTTC; clone_size: few; cdr3_length: 15; j_call: TRBJ2-1; d_call: TRBD2; v_call: TRBV14
cdr3_aa: CASSGSPGRGGELFF; cdr3_nt: TGCGCCAGCAGTGGAAGTCCGGGCCGGGGCGGGGAGCTGTTTTTT; clone_size: -; cdr3_length: 15; j_call: TRBJ2-2; d_call: -; v_call: TRBV10-2
cdr3_aa: CSPRKGGDEQFF; cdr3_nt: TGCAGCCCCAGGAAGGGGGGCGATGAGCAGTTCTTC; clone_size: many; cdr3_length: 12; j_call: TRBJ2-1; d_call: -; v_call: TRBV20-1
cdr3_aa: CASSLAETKYF; cdr3_nt: TGTGCCAGTAGCCTAGCGGAGACAAAGTACTTC; clone_size: many; cdr3_length: 11; j_call: TRBJ2-7; d_call: TRBD2; v_call: TRBV27
cdr3_aa: CSAGSGNDYEQYF; cdr3_nt: TGCAGCGCGGGGAGCGGGAATGACTACGAGCAGTACTTC; clone_size: few; cdr3_length: 13; j_call: TRBJ2-7; d_call: TRBD2; v_call: TRBV29-1
cdr3_aa: CSARDFMDEDRVTEAFF; cdr3_nt: TGCAGTGCTAGAGATTTTATGGATGAGGACAGGGTGACTGAAGCTTTCTTT; clone_size: many; cdr3_length: 17; j_call: TRBJ1-1; d_call: TRBD1; v_call: TRBV20-1
cdr3_aa: CASSATGGGHTGELFF; cdr3_nt: TGCGCCAGCAGCGCCACAGGGGGCGGGCACACCGGGGAGCTGTTTTTT; clone_size: -; cdr3_length: 16; j_call: TRBJ2-2; d_call: TRBD1; v_call: TRBV5-1
cdr3_aa: CASSLRGRLQETQYF; cdr3_nt: TGTGCCAGCAGTTTGAGAGGGCGTTTACAAGAGACCCAGTACTTC; clone_size: -; cdr3_length: 15; j_call: TRBJ2-5; d_call: -; v_call: TRBV27
cdr3_aa: CSVGGEQFF; cdr3_nt: TGCAGCGTCGGGGGTGAGCAGTTCTTC; clone_size: many; cdr3_length: 9; j_call: TRBJ2-1; d_call: -; v_call: TRBV29-1
cdr3_aa: CSAHATSGSRDEQFF; cdr3_nt: TGCAGTGCTCACGCTACTAGCGGGAGCAGGGATGAGCAGTTCTTC; clone_size: few; cdr3_length: 15; j_call: TRBJ2-1; d_call: TRBD2; v_call: TRBV20-1
cdr3_aa: CASSSETSLGSEQFF; cdr3_nt: TGTGCCAGCAGCTCCGAGACTAGTTTAGGTTCTGAGCAGTTCTTC; clone_size: many; cdr3_length: 15; j_call: TRBJ2-1; d_call: -; v_call: TRBV7-9